This TCR beta chain stems from a study of Ad26.COV2.S vaccination and SARS-CoV-2 variants. The CDR3 covers 15 residues. V gave up 0 bases and J gave up 2 bases, with 8 bases separating them. Looked up from germline, CDR1 is SGHTS and CDR2 is YDEGEE. TCRdb's table, derived via immunoSEQ multiplex PCR, lists solely in-frame clones and lacks some. The top ten hold about 1.7% of the sample, which has more than 400,000 clones, about 92% seen once. Comments on this clone: What it recognizes is unknown.

Treatment specified: about 20 received Ad26.COV2.S at low or high dose, single or two shots; about 5 received placebo; per-sample allocation not given. After the first vaccine or placebo injection, samples were drawn on day 63. Study-level findings and limits: Breadth and depth estimates from TCRs may understate total T cell responses. Spike-specific TCR breadth in vaccine recipients exceeded that seen in placebo recipients.

The sequence derives from a person aged 18-60 years who received the Ad26.COV2.S COVID-19 vaccine or a placebo. The chain couples TRBV5-8 to TRBJ1-4; D is ambiguous. Here the sequenced sample was peripheral blood, taken in a trial of Ad26.COV2.S vaccine versus placebo. For the CDR3, the DNA is TGTGCCAGCAGCTTGGTTCTGTCGACTAATGAAAAACTGTTTTTT. Protein sequence: CASSLVLSTNEKLFF.